These T cell receptor beta chains were read from a single sample in a study of beta chain features in type 1 diabetes. Sequencing used immunoSEQ multiplex PCR; TCRdb keeps in-frame clones, though not all of them. The sample has 300,000 to 400,000 clones, around 10% seen once. Material for sequencing was naive CD4+ T cells from blood. These receptors were obtained from a woman in her twenties or thirties in good health. CDR3s include the opening cysteine and the closing phenylalanine or tryptophan. Fields, in order: J gene, clone size, V gene, CDR3 protein. The listing skips clone size in some rows; elsewhere it reads once, few, many or a size class.

j_call: TRBJ2-3
clone_size: few
v_call: TRBV7-9
cdr3_aa: CASSLRPGTRSTDTQYF

j_call: TRBJ2-1
clone_size: once
v_call: TRBV7-3
cdr3_aa: CASSTYSGGREQFF

j_call: TRBJ2-7
clone_size: NA
v_call: TRBV30
cdr3_aa: CAWGSGQGGHEQYF

j_call: TRBJ2-6
clone_size: NA
v_call: TRBV13
cdr3_aa: CASSLGAGANVLTF

j_call: TRBJ2-7
clone_size: NA
v_call: TRBV28
cdr3_aa: CASRTPGQGGFEQYF

j_call: TRBJ1-5
clone_size: few
v_call: TRBV6-7
cdr3_aa: CASSWTGFRQPQHF

j_call: TRBJ2-5
clone_size: few
v_call: TRBV4-2
cdr3_aa: CASSASGRAAETQYF

j_call: TRBJ2-1
clone_size: few
v_call: TRBV2
cdr3_aa: CASSEPGLADYNEQFF

j_call: TRBJ1-5
clone_size: few
v_call: TRBV19
cdr3_aa: CASSIDRASNQPQHF

j_call: TRBJ2-7
clone_size: NA
v_call: TRBV5-4
cdr3_aa: CASSSTAFPSGEQYF

j_call: TRBJ2-1
clone_size: NA
v_call: TRBV18
cdr3_aa: CASSLSARSYNEQFF

j_call: TRBJ2-1
clone_size: few
v_call: TRBV7-2
cdr3_aa: CASSLPTLAAEQFF

j_call: TRBJ2-5
clone_size: NA
v_call: TRBV5-4
cdr3_aa: CASSRSGGAQETQYF

j_call: TRBJ2-7
clone_size: NA
v_call: TRBV5-1
cdr3_aa: CASSPPGAHEQYF

j_call: TRBJ2-7
clone_size: NA
v_call: TRBV28
cdr3_aa: CASSLPGGPSEQYF

j_call: TRBJ1-2
clone_size: NA
v_call: TRBV7-2
cdr3_aa: CASSVGLGGGYTF

j_call: TRBJ2-7
clone_size: NA
v_call: TRBV13
cdr3_aa: CASSLGRRRSYEQYF

j_call: TRBJ1-3
clone_size: NA
v_call: TRBV7-2
cdr3_aa: CASSFPGGSGNTIYF

j_call: TRBJ1-5
clone_size: few
v_call: TRBV27
cdr3_aa: CASSPPGGQPQHF

j_call: TRBJ2-1
clone_size: NA
v_call: TRBV7-2
cdr3_aa: CASTSAGGAYNEQFF

j_call: TRBJ2-3
clone_size: NA
v_call: TRBV4-2
cdr3_aa: CASSPRDASSTDTQYF

j_call: TRBJ2-3
clone_size: NA
v_call: TRBV18
cdr3_aa: CASSPTGTGRTDTQYF

j_call: TRBJ2-1
clone_size: few
v_call: TRBV11-2
cdr3_aa: CASSSQGLAKFF

j_call: TRBJ2-7
clone_size: few
v_call: TRBV9
cdr3_aa: CASSASSGSAIWGYEQYF

j_call: TRBJ1-3
clone_size: few
v_call: TRBV5-6
cdr3_aa: CASSLANRGAGNTIYF

j_call: TRBJ2-1
clone_size: few
v_call: TRBV7-6
cdr3_aa: CASSLLNVNAGGDNEQFF

j_call: TRBJ2-2
clone_size: few
v_call: TRBV14
cdr3_aa: CASSQFRNGELFF

j_call: TRBJ2-7
clone_size: few
v_call: TRBV23-1
cdr3_aa: CASSHPVYEQYF

j_call: TRBJ1-4
clone_size: NA
v_call: TRBV10-3
cdr3_aa: CAIAGGFGEKLFF

j_call: TRBJ2-1
clone_size: few
v_call: TRBV29-1
cdr3_aa: CSVSSGRGNEQFF

j_call: TRBJ1-5
clone_size: NA
v_call: TRBV2
cdr3_aa: CASKAAFLRNQPQHF

j_call: TRBJ2-3
clone_size: few
v_call: TRBV15
cdr3_aa: CATSRVQGTDTQYF